These 11 T cell receptor beta chains originate from one sample sequenced in a study of blood T cells in healthy people across ages (dated by TCRdb to the mid-2010s). Library construction relied on 5' RACE. The sequencer listed for this sample is Illumina HiSeq 2500. The second PCR ran for roughly 7 to 11 cycles and used a J-beta primer mix along with a sample-barcoded 5' primer. The public reads were run again by TCRdb, first through fastp at Q25 and then through MiXCR, and only productive beta chains were kept. Every distinct CDR3 protein forms one entry, paired with its most common genes and DNA. This sample is represented by around 1,100,000 distinct CDR3 sequences; less than 45% of them were singletons. Approximately 14% of the sample is in the top ten clones. Sample: blood. The receptors here all came from a young man in good health.

This clonotype was recorded at least ten times. The chain combines TRBV12-3 or TRBV12-4 with TRBJ2-1; the match to TRBD2 covers 7 bases. Germline trimming cut 5 bases from V and 4 bases from J; bases unmatched to any gene: 5. The CDR3 has 14 amino acids. CDR3 residues: CASSRTSGYNEQFF. CDR3 nucleotide sequence: TGTGCCAGCAGTCGGACTAGTGGGTACAATGAGCAGTTCTTC.

This clonotype occurred many times. V is TRBV18 and J is TRBJ1-1; 9 nucleotides agree with TRBD1. V shed 3 bases and J 2 bases; nucleotides not matched to a gene: 7. Germline loops: CDR1 KGHSH, CDR2 LQKENI. The CDR3 has 16 residues. The CDR3 protein is CASSPTLDRGNTEAFF. CDR3 DNA: TGTGCCAGCTCACCGACTTTGGACAGGGGCAACACTGAAGCTTTCTTT.

V gene TRBV9 combines with J gene TRBJ2-2; a possible D gene is TRBD1 (6 bases). The germline V and J ends were trimmed by 3 bases and 6 bases, with 9 bases remaining between them. This CDR3 spans 13 amino acids. Germline CDR1 SGDLS, CDR2 YYNGEE. CDR3: CASSDRVPGELFF. DNA of the CDR3: TGTGCCAGCAGCGACAGGGTTCCCGGGGAGCTGTTTTTT.

This clonotype appeared a few times. V gene TRBV6-2 or TRBV6-3 combines with J gene TRBJ2-5; possibly TRBD1 or TRBD2 for D (6 bases each). The V gene lost 0 bases and the J gene lost 11 bases, with 28 bases spanning the gap. The CDR3 is 18 amino acids. Germline V gene data show CDR1 as MNHEY and CDR2 as SVGEGT. The DNA of the CDR3 is TGTGCCAGCAGTTACTCGGAGGGACCGGAGACAGGATACAATGAGCAGTACTTC. It specifies CASSYSEGPETGYNEQYF.

V gene TRBV7-9 combines with J gene TRBJ1-3; D is ambiguous. Looked up from germline, CDR1 is SEHNR and CDR2 is FQNEAQ (reference sequence). The CDR3 has 16 amino acids. V was shortened by 4 bases and J by 0 bases, with 13 bases between the two germline ends. The CDR3 nucleotides are TGTGCCAGCAGCTCCTATATGATCCACTCTGGAAACACCATATATTTT. Its protein is CASSSYMIHSGNTIYF.

This chain links TRBV7-2 with TRBJ2-7; a weak D match, TRBD2 (5 bases). There are 15 residues in the CDR3. Germline values: CDR1 SGHTA, CDR2 FQGNSA. V was pared by 1 base and J by 9 bases, with 19 bases between. CDR3 nucleotides: TGTGCCAGCAGCTTAGAAGTGGGGAGAACATCGAGGCAGTACTTC. Translated, it gives CASSLEVGRTSRQYF. The entire variable domain, with the rest obtained from reference TRBV7-2 and TRBJ2-7, is as follows: GAGVSQSPSNKVTEKGKDVELRCDPISGHTALYWYRQSLGQGLEFLIYFQGNSAPDKSGLPSDRFSAERTGGSVSTLTIQRTQQEDSAVYLCASSLEVGRTSRQYFGPGTRLTVT.

The rearrangement joins TRBV20-1 to TRBJ2-1; tentatively, D is TRBD1 or TRBD2 (7 bases each). The J call is uncertain, as TRBJ2-7 better fits the DNA end. This CDR3 is 19 amino acids long. CDR1 and CDR2 (germline): DFQATT, SNEGSKA (reference sequence). CDR3 nucleotide sequence: TGCAGTGCGAAGGGGGCGGCTAGCGGTGCCACCCTCTACTACAATGAGCAGTACTTC. Its protein is CSAKGAASGATLYYNEQYF.

The chain is built from TRBV15 and TRBJ2-1; D is undetermined. Germline V gene data show CDR1 as LNHNV and CDR2 as YYDKDF (reference sequence). The CDR3 has 12 residues. Trimming took 3 bases from V and 3 from J, leaving 3 bases between them. The DNA for the CDR3 is TGTGCCACCAGCAGGGACTACAATGAGCAGTTCTTC. Amino acid sequence: CATSRDYNEQFF.

V usage is TRBV10-3 and J usage is TRBJ2-4, with TRBD2 as a possible D gene (6 bases). The DNA end lines up better with TRBJ2-7; the J call may be wrong. The CDR3 length is 16 residues. Germline CDR1 reads ENHRY; CDR2 reads SYGVKD. The chain's CDR3 is CAISESPGGSGYEQYF. In DNA form, the CDR3 reads TGTGCCATCAGTGAGTCTCCCGGGGGTTCGGGTTACGAGCAGTACTTC.

This clonotype was observed a few times. This chain joins TRBV6-5 and TRBJ1-2; D may be TRBD1 (6 bases). The CDR3 is 14 amino acids. The germline gives CDR1 MNHEY, CDR2 SVGAGI. V was cut by 0 bases and J by 7 bases, with 12 bases left in between. CDR3 sequence reads: CASSYSSGGSGYTF. CDR3 coding DNA: TGTGCCAGCAGTTACTCGAGTGGGGGCTCTGGCTACACCTTC.

This clonotype was observed a handful of times. This sequence joins TRBV5-6 and TRBJ1-1; D not resolved. CDR3 length equals 14 residues. Deletions cut 2 bases from V and 11 bases from J, with 19 bases between. Germline CDR1 is SGHDT and CDR2 is YYEEEE. The CDR3 sequence is CASSFGTSLSGAFF. CDR3 nucleotides: TGTGCCAGCAGCTTTGGAACGTCTTTATCTGGGGCTTTCTTT.